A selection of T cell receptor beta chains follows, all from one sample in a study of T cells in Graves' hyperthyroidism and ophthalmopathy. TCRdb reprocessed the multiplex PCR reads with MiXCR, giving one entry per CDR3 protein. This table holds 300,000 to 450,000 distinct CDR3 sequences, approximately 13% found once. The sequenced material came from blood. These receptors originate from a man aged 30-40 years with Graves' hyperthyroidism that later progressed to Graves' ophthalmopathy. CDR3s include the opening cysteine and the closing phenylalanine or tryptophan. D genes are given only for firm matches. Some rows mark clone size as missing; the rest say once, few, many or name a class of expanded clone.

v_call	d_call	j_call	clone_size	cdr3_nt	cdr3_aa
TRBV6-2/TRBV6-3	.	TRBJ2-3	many	TGTGCCAGCATTGCCTTGATCGACACAGATACGCAGTATTTT	CASIALIDTDTQYF
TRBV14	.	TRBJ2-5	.	TGTGCCAGCAGCCAAATAGGGGGGATTGAGACCCAGTACTTC	CASSQIGGIETQYF
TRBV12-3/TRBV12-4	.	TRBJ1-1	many	TGTGCCAGCACCTTATCGGGCCATTCGAACACTGAAGCTTTCTTT	CASTLSGHSNTEAFF
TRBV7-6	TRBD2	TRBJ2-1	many	TGTGCCAGCAGCTTAGGAGCGGGGGACTACAATGAGCAGTTCTTC	CASSLGAGDYNEQFF
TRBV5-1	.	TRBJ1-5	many	TGCGCCAGCAGCCGATTGGCCCCAGGCAATCAGCCCCAGCATTTT	CASSRLAPGNQPQHF
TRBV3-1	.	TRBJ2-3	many	TGTGCCAGCAGCCAAGAGTGGGACACCACAGATACGCAGTATTTT	CASSQEWDTTDTQYF
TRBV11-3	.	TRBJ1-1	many	TGTGCCAGCAGCTTAGATCGCCAGGGGAAGACTGAAGCTTTCTTT	CASSLDRQGKTEAFF
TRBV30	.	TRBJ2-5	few	TGTGCCTGGACGACAAGCCCCGAGACCCAGTACTTC	CAWTTSPETQYF
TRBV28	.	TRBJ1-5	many	TGTGCCACCGTTTTAGTGGGCAATCAGCCCCAGCATTTT	CATVLVGNQPQHF
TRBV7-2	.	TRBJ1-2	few	TGTGCCAGCAATCCCTACTCCACAGGGAACTATGGCTACACCTTC	CASNPYSTGNYGYTF
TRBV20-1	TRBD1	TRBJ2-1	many	TGCAGTGCTAGAATAGGACAGGGTTTGAAGCAGTTCTTC	CSARIGQGLKQFF
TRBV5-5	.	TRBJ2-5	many	TGTGCCAGCAGAGGAAGAGAGACCCAGTACTTC	CASRGRETQYF
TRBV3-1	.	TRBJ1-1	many	TGTGCCAGCAGCCAAGATACAACTGAAGCTTTCTTT	CASSQDTTEAFF
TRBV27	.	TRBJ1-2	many	TGTGCCAGCAGTTTAAGGCCTAGGGCCAGGGATGGCTACACCTTC	CASSLRPRARDGYTF
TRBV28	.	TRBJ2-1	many	TGTGCCAGCAGCGGAAGTTACAATGAGCAGTTCTTC	CASSGSYNEQFF
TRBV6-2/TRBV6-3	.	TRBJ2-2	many	TGTGCCAGCAGTTACAATCCCGCAGTACCGAACACCGGGGAGCTGTTTTTT	CASSYNPAVPNTGELFF
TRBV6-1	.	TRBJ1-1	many	TGTGCCAGCAGGGGACAAATCAACACTGAAGCTTTCTTT	CASRGQINTEAFF
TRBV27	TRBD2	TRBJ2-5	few	TGTGCCAGCAGTTTATCCCCCGGGCGCCATCTAGCGGGGCACCAAGAGACCCAGTACTTC	CASSLSPGRHLAGHQETQYF
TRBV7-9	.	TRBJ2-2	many	TGTGCCAGCAGCTTAGACACCAACACCGGGGAGCTGTTTTTT	CASSLDTNTGELFF
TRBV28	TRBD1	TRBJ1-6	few	TGTGCCAGCAGTACCACCACAGGGGCTATCCACTTT	CASSTTTGAIHF
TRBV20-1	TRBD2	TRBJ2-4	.	TGCAGTGCTCCCCCTAGCGGGAGGGCGGCCAAAGACATTCAGTACTTC	CSAPPSGRAAKDIQYF
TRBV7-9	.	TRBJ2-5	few	TGTGCCAGCAGCTTCTCCGGGGTAGGGGTCAGACAAGAGACCCAGTACTTC	CASSFSGVGVRQETQYF
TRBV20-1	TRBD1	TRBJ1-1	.	TGCAGTGCCTTTCCCAGGGGGATGGTAGCCGCTTTCTTT	CSAFPRGMVAAFF
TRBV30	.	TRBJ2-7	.	TGTGCCTGGAGGAACCCCCCCTACGAGCAGTACTTC	CAWRNPPYEQYF
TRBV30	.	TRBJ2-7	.	TGTGCCTGGAGTGTCTGGGGGTCCCTTGGATACGAGCAGTACTTC	CAWSVWGSLGYEQYF
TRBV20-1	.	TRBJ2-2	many	TGCAGTGCTTCCGAGGGCGTCACCGGGGAGCTGTTTTTT	CSASEGVTGELFF
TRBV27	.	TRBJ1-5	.	TGTGCCAGCACTTCGACAGTCGGTCAGCCCCAGCATTTT	CASTSTVGQPQHF
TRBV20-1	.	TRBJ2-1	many	TGCAGTGCTAGTGATCCTCCGTGGAATGAGCAGTTCTTC	CSASDPPWNEQFF
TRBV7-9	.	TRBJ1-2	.	TGTGCCAGCAGCTCTAGGCGGTCGTCCTTTACAAACTATGGCTACACCTTC	CASSSRRSSFTNYGYTF
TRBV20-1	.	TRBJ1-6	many	TGCAGTGCAGTAAGGAGCTCCTATAATTCACCCCTCCACTTT	CSAVRSSYNSPLHF
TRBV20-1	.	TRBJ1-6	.	TGCAGTGCTAGAGACCTAAGAACCGGGAACTCCTATAATTCACCCCTCCACTTT	CSARDLRTGNSYNSPLHF
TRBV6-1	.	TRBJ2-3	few	TGTGCCAGCACACGGGGGCTTTTTAGCACAGATACGCAGTATTTT	CASTRGLFSTDTQYF
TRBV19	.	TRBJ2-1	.	TGTGCCAGTACCCCCTTGTGGACCGAAAGCTCCTACAATGAGCAGTTCTTC	CASTPLWTESSYNEQFF
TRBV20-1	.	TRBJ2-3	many	TGCAGTGCTAGAACGGATATCACAGATACGCAGTATTTT	CSARTDITDTQYF
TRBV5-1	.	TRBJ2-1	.	TGCGCCAGCAGCTTCCAGGGTGTACATTCCTACAATGAGCAGTTCTTC	CASSFQGVHSYNEQFF
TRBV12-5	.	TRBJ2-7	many	TGTGCTAGTGGTTTGGTGGGAGGGGGGTCAACCGAGCAGTACTTC	CASGLVGGGSTEQYF
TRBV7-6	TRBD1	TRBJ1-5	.	TGTGCCAGCAGCTCGTTGGGGGCCGGGACAGGGGTGAATCAGCCCCAGCATTTT	CASSSLGAGTGVNQPQHF
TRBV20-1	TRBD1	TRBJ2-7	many	TGCAGTGCTAGAGATCCAGGGGGAGTAATGTCCTACGAGCAGTACTTC	CSARDPGGVMSYEQYF
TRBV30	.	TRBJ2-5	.	TGTGCCTGGAGTTTGTTAGTCCAAGAGACCCAGTACTTC	CAWSLLVQETQYF
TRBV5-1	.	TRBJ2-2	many	TGCGCCAGCAGCTCCCGGGGGCAGACCACCGGGGAGCTGTTTTTT	CASSSRGQTTGELFF
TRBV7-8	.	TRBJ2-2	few	TGTGCCAGCAGCCCCGAAAGAGTGAACACCGGGGAGCTGTTTTTT	CASSPERVNTGELFF
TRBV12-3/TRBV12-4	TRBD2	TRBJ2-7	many	TGTGCCAGCAGCCTGGGACTAGCGGTTTTATACGAGCAGTACTTC	CASSLGLAVLYEQYF
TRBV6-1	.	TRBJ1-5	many	TGTGCCAGCACGTCGGGGGTCAATCAGCCCCAGCATTTT	CASTSGVNQPQHF
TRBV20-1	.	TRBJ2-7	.	TGCAGTGCTAAGGGCCAGGGTCCCTACGAGCAGTACTTC	CSAKGQGPYEQYF
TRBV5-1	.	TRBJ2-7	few	TGCGCCAGCAGCCAGGGACCCGCCTCCTACGAGCAGTACTTC	CASSQGPASYEQYF
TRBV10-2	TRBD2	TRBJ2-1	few	TGCGCCAGCAGTGAGTCGCCTTGGGAGCGGGGGGTGCTCGTTGGCTCCTACAATGAGCAGTTCTTC	CASSESPWERGVLVGSYNEQFF
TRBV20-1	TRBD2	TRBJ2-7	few	TGCAGTGCTCTCGAAGATCGGCGGGGGACTGACGAGCAGTACTTC	CSALEDRRGTDEQYF
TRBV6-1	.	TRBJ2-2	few	TGTGCCAGCAGTGAACGAGCAGGGAACACCGGGGAGCTGTTTTTT	CASSERAGNTGELFF
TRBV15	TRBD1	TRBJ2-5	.	TGTGCCACCAGCAGGGAGAAAGGGACAGGAGAGACCCAGTACTTC	CATSREKGTGETQYF
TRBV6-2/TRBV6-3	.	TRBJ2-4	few	TGTGCCAGCAGTTACGGCAGGGTTAACATTCAGTACTTC	CASSYGRVNIQYF
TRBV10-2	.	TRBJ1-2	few	TGCGCCAGCAGTGAGTCCAGGGCTCAGACCTATGGCTACACCTTC	CASSESRAQTYGYTF